This T cell receptor beta chain was sequenced in a study of T-cell memory formation after mild COVID-19. Study overall: TCR clusters mostly belonged to single donors.

Per the germline V gene, CDR1 is LGHNA and CDR2 is YSLEER. The V and J ends lost 4 bases and 3 bases respectively, with 12 bases between them. This CDR3 comprises 14 residues. There are a few counts of this clonotype. Its antigen is undetermined. Findings and caveats of the study: CD4+ clones that contracted lay mainly in CM and EM; CD8+ ones lay in EMRA.

A 5'RACE reaction primed in the constant segment made cDNA libraries of TCR alpha and TCR beta, and these carried sample barcodes and UMIs. TCRdb itself ran the 5' RACE reads through MiXCR, one entry per CDR3 protein. Of some 69,000 distinct CDR3 sequences in the sample, roughly a sixth were seen once. The chain has TRBV4-3 and TRBJ1-2, with D possibly being TRBD1 (6 bases). This sequence was found in an adult woman who had mild COVID-19 (a few samples of this study predate the infection). Cell type and time point are not known. The sequencing input was PBMCs or a T cell subset sorted from them (not recorded which). The CDR3 reads CASSPLGGDYGYTF. The CDR3 coding sequence is TGCGCCAGCAGCCCACTAGGGGGAGACTATGGCTACACCTTC.